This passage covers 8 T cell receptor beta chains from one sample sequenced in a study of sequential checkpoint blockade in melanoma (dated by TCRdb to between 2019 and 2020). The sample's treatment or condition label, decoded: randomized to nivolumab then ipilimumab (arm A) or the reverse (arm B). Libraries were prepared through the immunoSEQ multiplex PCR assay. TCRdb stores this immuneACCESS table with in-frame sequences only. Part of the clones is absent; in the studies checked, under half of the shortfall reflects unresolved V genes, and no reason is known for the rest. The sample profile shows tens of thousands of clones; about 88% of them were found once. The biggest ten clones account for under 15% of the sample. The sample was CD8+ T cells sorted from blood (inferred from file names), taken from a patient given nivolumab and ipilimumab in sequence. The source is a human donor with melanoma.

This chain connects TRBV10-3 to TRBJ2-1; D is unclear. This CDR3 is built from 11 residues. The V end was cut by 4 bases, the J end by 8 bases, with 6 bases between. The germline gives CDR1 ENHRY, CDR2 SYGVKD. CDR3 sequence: CAISVAYEQFF. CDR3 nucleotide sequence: TGTGCCATCAGTGTGGCCTATGAGCAGTTCTTC.

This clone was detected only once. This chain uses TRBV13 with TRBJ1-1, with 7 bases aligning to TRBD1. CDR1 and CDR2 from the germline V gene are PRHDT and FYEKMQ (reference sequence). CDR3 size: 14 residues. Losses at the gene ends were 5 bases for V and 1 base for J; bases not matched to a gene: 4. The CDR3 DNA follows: TGTGCCAGCAGCCTTGACAGGGAGAACACTGAAGCTTTCTTT. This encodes CASSLDRENTEAFF.

CDR3 sequence reads: CASSLPETGSSNTGELFF. The CDR3 DNA is TGTGCCAGCAGTTTACCGGAGACAGGGAGTTCGAACACCGGGGAGCTGTTTTTT. The chain couples TRBV5-6 to TRBJ2-2, with 7 bases fitting TRBD1. This CDR3 contains 18 residues. With V trimmed by 5 bases and J by 0 bases, 13 bases remained unmatched. In germline, CDR1 is SGHDT, CDR2 YYEEEE.

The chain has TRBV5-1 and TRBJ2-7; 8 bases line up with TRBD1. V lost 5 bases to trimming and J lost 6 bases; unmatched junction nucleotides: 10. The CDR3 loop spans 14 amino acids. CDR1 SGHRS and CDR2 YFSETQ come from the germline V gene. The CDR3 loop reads CASSLTGGSVEQYF. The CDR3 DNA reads TGCGCCAGCAGTTTAACAGGGGGAAGCGTCGAGCAGTACTTC.

The CDR3 spells CASSDRVGGEQYF. The CDR3 DNA is TGTGCCAGCAGCGACAGGGTAGGGGGCGAGCAGTACTTC. The rearrangement links TRBV7-9 to TRBJ2-5; the match to TRBD1 covers 7 bases. The J call is doubtful: the DNA matches TRBJ2-7 better. This CDR3 is 13 amino acids long. Germline CDR1 SEHNR, CDR2 FQNEAQ (reference sequence).

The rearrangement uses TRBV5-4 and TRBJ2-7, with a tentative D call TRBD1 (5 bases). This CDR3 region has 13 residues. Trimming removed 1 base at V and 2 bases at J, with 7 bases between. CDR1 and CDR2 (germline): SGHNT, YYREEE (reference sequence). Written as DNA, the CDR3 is TGTGCCAGCAGCTTGTCAGGGACCTACGAGCAGTACTTC. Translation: CASSLSGTYEQYF.

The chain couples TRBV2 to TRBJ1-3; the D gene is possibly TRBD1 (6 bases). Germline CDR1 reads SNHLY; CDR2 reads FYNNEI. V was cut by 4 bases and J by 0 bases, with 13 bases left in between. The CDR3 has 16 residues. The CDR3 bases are TGTGCCAGCAGTGGGTTCAGGGGTAGCTCTGGAAACACCATATATTTT. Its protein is CASSGFRGSSGNTIYF.

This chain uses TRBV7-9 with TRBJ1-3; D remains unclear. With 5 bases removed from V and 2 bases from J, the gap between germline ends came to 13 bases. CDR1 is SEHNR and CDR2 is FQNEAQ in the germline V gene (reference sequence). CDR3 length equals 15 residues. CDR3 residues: CASSPRYTPGNTIYF. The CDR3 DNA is TGTGCCAGCAGCCCGAGATATACTCCTGGAAACACCATATATTTT.